This record covers a single T cell receptor (beta chain). Its matching antigen is unknown. The data are from a study of T cell responses to AZD1222 COVID-19 vaccine. Study observations and caveats: Across spike, vaccine-associated CD4 TCRs were found, dominant at 160-218 and 743-854.

Using immunoSEQ multiplex PCR, the repertoire was profiled, and TCRdb retains in-frame clones only, with some absent. The data contain around 80,000 clones, roughly 90% of them singletons. Germline CDR1 SQVTM, CDR2 ANQGSEA. With V trimmed by 6 bases and J by 9 bases, 8 bases remained unmatched. CDR3 length: 12 amino acids. Sequenced here: peripheral blood, sampled on day 0 of AZD1222 vaccination. The TCR originated in an adult in good health. V is TRBV29-1 and J is TRBJ2-1, with 7 bases identical to TRBD1. CDR3 in DNA: TGCAGCGTCCAACAGGGGTGGGCTGAGCAGTTCTTC. Translated: CSVQQGWAEQFF.